A single TCR beta chain is shown here with its context. What it recognizes is unknown. The data derive from a study of beta chain features in type 1 diabetes. Findings and caveats of the study: A cDNA-based sequencing approach could over-represent cells with high TCR expression. Shorter TCRB CDR3s, moderately but significantly so, marked every one of the four CD4+ subsets in Type 1 diabetes patients.

Expressed TCRB transcripts were sequenced because the isolated RNA had all been reverse transcribed beforehand. Assay used: immunoSEQ multiplex PCR; TCRdb lists only in-frame clones, some missing. The table lists roughly 28,000 clones, less than 70% of them singletons. Germline V lookup: CDR1 MNHEY, CDR2 SVGAGI. Losses at the gene ends were 3 bases for V and 4 bases for J; bases not matched to a gene: 11. The CDR3 is 16 residues long. Via the markers CD45RO/CCR7/CD25/CD127/CD95/CD27, stem cell-like memory, regulatory, central memory and naive CD4+ cells were sorted. V and J are TRBV6-5 and TRBJ2-5, with 7 bases fitting TRBD2. Sequenced material: Tregs from blood. This TCR derives from a woman aged 18-30 years with type 1 diabetes. In DNA form, the CDR3 reads TGTGCCAGCAGTTATGACTTCGGGAGGTCACGAGAGACCCAGTACTTC. Its translation is CASSYDFGRSRETQYF.